Listed below are T cell receptor beta chains from one sample, sequenced in a study of OX40 agonist ivuxolimab in advanced cancers. Generated by immunoSEQ multiplex PCR, the TCRdb table keeps only in-frame clones and is missing some. The table lists fewer than 40,000 clones, over 85% of them singletons. Sequencing used CD4+ or CD8+ T cells sorted from blood, obtained in a trial of the OX40 agonist ivuxolimab. The receptors were gathered from an adult with an advanced solid tumor such as melanoma, head and neck, liver or kidney cancer. CDR3s include the opening cysteine and the closing phenylalanine or tryptophan. Fields, in order: CDR3 DNA, CDR3 protein, V gene, D gene, clone size, J gene. The D gene is left open where the match is weak. Size tells how often a clone was seen (once, few, many) or the class of an expanded clone, and some rows leave it out.

DNA: TGCGCCAGCAGCCAAGAAACCGGGACGTCAACCTACGAGCAGTACTTC
CDR3: CASSQETGTSTYEQYF
V: TRBV4-1
D: .
size: .
J: TRBJ2-7

DNA: TGTGCCAGCAGCACTTCAGGGGTCGTGTTGAACACTGAAGCTTTCTTT
CDR3: CASSTSGVVLNTEAFF
V: TRBV28
D: .
size: once
J: TRBJ1-1

DNA: TGTGCCAGCAGCGTATGGACCTCGCCCCAAGAGACCCAGTACTTC
CDR3: CASSVWTSPQETQYF
V: TRBV9
D: .
size: .
J: TRBJ2-5

DNA: TGTGCCAGCACCAACTGGGGGGTCTACGAGCAGTACTTC
CDR3: CASTNWGVYEQYF
V: TRBV6-1
D: .
size: once
J: TRBJ2-7

DNA: TGTGCCAGCACCCCACTGTTTACTAGCGGGAGGGCCCGGAGCCACGAGCAGTACTTC
CDR3: CASTPLFTSGRARSHEQYF
V: TRBV28
D: TRBD2
size: .
J: TRBJ2-7

DNA: TGCGCCAGCAGCTCGGGACTTTCCCATAGCACAGATACGCAGTATTTT
CDR3: CASSSGLSHSTDTQYF
V: TRBV5-1
D: .
size: .
J: TRBJ2-3

DNA: TGTGCCAGTAGTATTTCACAAGGCCCGTACAATGAGCAGTTCTTC
CDR3: CASSISQGPYNEQFF
V: TRBV19
D: .
size: .
J: TRBJ2-1

DNA: TGTGCCAGCAGCCCCTGGGAGGGGGCAACTGAAGCTTTCTTT
CDR3: CASSPWEGATEAFF
V: TRBV13
D: TRBD1
size: .
J: TRBJ1-1

DNA: TGTGCCAGCAGTCGAAACCTCGGGACAGGTGCAACGGGGGAGCTGTTTTTT
CDR3: CASSRNLGTGATGELFF
V: TRBV28
D: TRBD1
size: .
J: TRBJ2-2

DNA: TGTGCCAGCAGTTACCGGGTCCACGAGCAGTACTTC
CDR3: CASSYRVHEQYF
V: TRBV6-6
D: .
size: .
J: TRBJ2-7

DNA: TGCGCCAGCAGCTTGAGAGGGGGCTCCTACGAGCAGTACTTC
CDR3: CASSLRGGSYEQYF
V: TRBV5-1
D: .
size: .
J: TRBJ2-7

DNA: TGTGCCAGCAGCGTAGCAGGTACCACTGAAGCTTTCTTT
CDR3: CASSVAGTTEAFF
V: TRBV9
D: .
size: few
J: TRBJ1-1

DNA: TGTGCCAGTAGTAAAAGGCTATCCACAGATACGCAGTATTTT
CDR3: CASSKRLSTDTQYF
V: TRBV19
D: .
size: .
J: TRBJ2-3

DNA: TGTGCCAGCAGCTTAACGTTAACCAGCCAAGAGACCCAGTACTTC
CDR3: CASSLTLTSQETQYF
V: TRBV7-3
D: .
size: .
J: TRBJ2-5

DNA: TGTGCCAGCAGTTACTCAGGCGGGTTCTCCTACTACGAGCAGTACTTC
CDR3: CASSYSGGFSYYEQYF
V: TRBV6-5
D: .
size: .
J: TRBJ2-7

DNA: TGCGCCAGCACCGGACAGTACACCGGGGAGCTGTTTTTT
CDR3: CASTGQYTGELFF
V: TRBV5-1
D: .
size: .
J: TRBJ2-2

DNA: TGTGCCAGCAGTTTTTCAGGGGTCGGGGGCTACACCTTC
CDR3: CASSFSGVGGYTF
V: TRBV27
D: .
size: .
J: TRBJ1-2

DNA: TGTGCCAGCACGGGGGGTTCCGACTCTGGAAGCACCATATATTTT
CDR3: CASTGGSDSGSTIYF
V: TRBV6-1
D: .
size: .
J: TRBJ1-3

DNA: TGCGCCAGCAGCCCGTTAGGGACAGGGGACACTGAAGCTTTCTTT
CDR3: CASSPLGTGDTEAFF
V: TRBV5-1
D: TRBD1
size: .
J: TRBJ1-1

DNA: TGTGCCAGCAGTGAGAACGACCGACATCTCCAGCATTTT
CDR3: CASSENDRHLQHF
V: TRBV2
D: .
size: .
J: TRBJ1-5

DNA: TGTGCCACCAGCAGGGCCTCTCGGGAGCTGTTTTTT
CDR3: CATSRASRELFF
V: TRBV15
D: .
size: .
J: TRBJ2-2

DNA: TGTGCCAGCGGAAGGACAGTACAAGAGACCCAGTACTTC
CDR3: CASGRTVQETQYF
V: TRBV21-1
D: .
size: .
J: TRBJ2-5

DNA: TGTGCCAGTAGCCTAACTAGCGACTCCTACAATGAGCAGTTCTTC
CDR3: CASSLTSDSYNEQFF
V: TRBV19
D: TRBD2
size: .
J: TRBJ2-1

DNA: TGTGCCAGCAGCTTAAGCGGGGAGGAGACCCAGTACTTC
CDR3: CASSLSGEETQYF
V: TRBV7-3
D: .
size: .
J: TRBJ2-5

DNA: TGTGCCAGCACTTACTTAGGGGTACAGAAGACCGGGGAGCTGTTTTTT
CDR3: CASTYLGVQKTGELFF
V: TRBV28
D: .
size: .
J: TRBJ2-2

DNA: TGCGCCAGCAAGGCTCTAGGGTCCAATGAGCAGTTCTTC
CDR3: CASKALGSNEQFF
V: TRBV4-1
D: .
size: .
J: TRBJ2-1

DNA: TGCGCCAGCAGCCAAATCAGCCCTAGCGGGGCTTCAGCCAAAAACATTCAGTACTTC
CDR3: CASSQISPSGASAKNIQYF
V: TRBV4-1
D: TRBD2
size: .
J: TRBJ2-4

DNA: TGTGCCAGCAGCCCCCACATGGGGACCTACGAGCAGTACTTC
CDR3: CASSPHMGTYEQYF
V: TRBV9
D: .
size: .
J: TRBJ2-7

DNA: TGCGCCAGCAGCTGGAGGGAAAGGGGAGATACGCAGTATTTT
CDR3: CASSWRERGDTQYF
V: TRBV5-1
D: .
size: .
J: TRBJ2-3

DNA: TGTGCCAGCAGCCCCCGGACTAGCGGGAGCGGGGTTAACAATGAGCAGTTCTTC
CDR3: CASSPRTSGSGVNNEQFF
V: TRBV7-3
D: TRBD2
size: .
J: TRBJ2-1

DNA: TGTGCCAGTAGTGCTCCCGGGACAGGGAACACTGAAGCTTTCTTT
CDR3: CASSAPGTGNTEAFF
V: TRBV19
D: TRBD1
size: .
J: TRBJ1-1

DNA: TGCGCCAGCAGCCCCAGGGGGGTCGGGGACACTGAAGCTTTCTTT
CDR3: CASSPRGVGDTEAFF
V: TRBV5-1
D: TRBD1
size: .
J: TRBJ1-1

DNA: TGTGCCAGCAGCTTACCTGGGTATAATTCACCCCTCCACTTT
CDR3: CASSLPGYNSPLHF
V: TRBV5-6
D: .
size: once
J: TRBJ1-6

DNA: TGTGCCACCAGCAGAGATAGGGGACAGGGGAGAGAGCAGTTCTTC
CDR3: CATSRDRGQGREQFF
V: TRBV15
D: TRBD1
size: once
J: TRBJ2-1

DNA: TGTGCCAGCTCGTTTCGAATAGGAGTTAAGTCCTTCCAAGAGACCCAGTACTTC
CDR3: CASSFRIGVKSFQETQYF
V: TRBV18
D: .
size: .
J: TRBJ2-5

DNA: TGTGCCAGCAGCTTGGGGACTAGCGGCCTCTCCTACGAGCAGTACTTC
CDR3: CASSLGTSGLSYEQYF
V: TRBV5-6
D: TRBD2
size: .
J: TRBJ2-7

DNA: TGTGCCAGTAGTATTTCCCAGGGTTACAACGCCTATAATTCACCCCTCCACTTT
CDR3: CASSISQGYNAYNSPLHF
V: TRBV19
D: .
size: .
J: TRBJ1-6

DNA: TGTGCCAGTAGTATTCATTCGGGACAGGGTTCCGGGGAGCTGTTTTTT
CDR3: CASSIHSGQGSGELFF
V: TRBV19
D: TRBD1
size: .
J: TRBJ2-2

DNA: TGTGCCAGTAAAGGGGGCCTTCCTTATAGCAATCAGCCCCAGCATTTT
CDR3: CASKGGLPYSNQPQHF
V: TRBV19
D: TRBD1
size: .
J: TRBJ1-5